This passage covers 6 T cell receptor beta chains from one sample sequenced in a study of blood T cells in healthy people across ages. Together with a sample-barcoded 5' primer, a J-beta primer mix was included in a second PCR lasting about 6 to 12 cycles. TCRdb redid the calling of the 5' RACE reads with MiXCR, one entry per CDR3 protein. Seen here are 550,000 to 800,000 distinct CDR3 sequences, roughly 32% observed once, and the top ten hold 15% to 17%. The material sequenced was blood. The receptor set was obtained from a woman aged 80 or older in good health.

The chain employs TRBV29-1 and TRBJ2-5; tentatively, D is TRBD2 (5 bases). Germline assignment: CDR1 SQVTM and CDR2 ANQGSEA. This CDR3 contains 13 residues. The V end was cut by 5 bases, the J end by 4 bases, with 14 bases between. CDR3 sequence reads: CSVPGGMGETQYF. The CDR3 region has the DNA TGCAGCGTTCCCGGAGGTATGGGAGAGACCCAGTACTTC.

V and J are TRBV6-6 and TRBJ1-1; D gene unclear. Germline V CDR1 and CDR2: MNHNY, SVGAGI (reference sequence). Trimming took off 4 bases at V and 1 base at J, with 13 bases between the two ends. The CDR3 is 15 residues long. Here the CDR3 DNA reads TGTGCCAGCAGTTTCCCGGAGGGAACGAACACTGAAGCTTTCTTT. Translated: CASSFPEGTNTEAFF.

With regard to this clonotype: A much larger clone lies one base from this, so it may be a read error. The V call is TRBV29-1, the J call TRBJ2-4; the D gene is possibly TRBD2 (6 bases). Germline V lookup: CDR1 SQVTM, CDR2 ANQGSEA. V was cut by 1 base and J by 13 bases, with 8 bases left in between. This CDR3 has 10 residues. CDR3 DNA sequence: TGCAGCGTTGAAGGGGGGGAACAGTACTTC. Its translation: CSVEGGEQYF.

The chain has TRBV5-4 and TRBJ1-1; the D gene is possibly TRBD1 (6 bases). Germline V CDR1 and CDR2: SGHNT, YYREEE (reference sequence). The CDR3 totals 16 residues. The V end was cut by 2 bases, the J end by 1 base, with 15 bases between. This CDR3 is CASSLPRGGWNTEAFF. In DNA form, the CDR3 reads TGTGCCAGCAGCTTACCGAGAGGGGGATGGAACACTGAAGCTTTCTTT. The complete variable domain, with remaining parts taken from reference TRBV5-4 and TRBJ1-1, reads ETGVTQSPTHLIKTRGQQVTLRCSSQSGHNTVSWYQQALGQGPQFIFQYYREEENGRGNFPPRFSGLQFPNYSSELNVNALELDDSALYLCASSLPRGGWNTEAFFGQGTRLTVV.

In this sample, this clonotype turned up many times. This chain links TRBV12-3 or TRBV12-4 with TRBJ2-7, with 7 bases that match TRBD2. The CDR3 is made up of 15 amino acids. Trimming cost V 1 base and J 2 bases; bases outside gene matches: 5. The CDR3 coding sequence is TGTGCCAGCAGTTTAGGTCTAGCGGTTCCCTACGAGCAGTACTTC. It encodes CASSLGLAVPYEQYF.

This clonotype was counted ten times or more. V usage is TRBV7-2 and J usage is TRBJ2-1, with D possibly being TRBD1 or TRBD2 (5 bases each). Germline-derived CDR1 and CDR2 are SGHTA and FQGNSA. Trimming removed 0 bases at V and 9 bases at J, with 15 bases between. The CDR3 extends over 15 amino acids. CDR3 sequence: CASSLAGRGGSEQFF. The CDR3 DNA sequence: TGTGCCAGCAGCTTAGCGGGACGCGGTGGCAGTGAGCAGTTCTTC.